This T cell receptor beta chain comes out of a study of PD-L1 blockade in urothelial cancer. Study as a whole: A median blood sample held about 140,000 T cells and approximately 84,000 unique TCRs.

The germline V gene has CDR1 MNHNY and CDR2 SVGAGI (reference sequence). V gave up 2 bases and J gave up 5 bases; unmatched junction bases: 5. CDR3 length: 15 residues. Urothelial carcinoma, locally advanced or metastatic, affected the patients. The method was immunoSEQ multiplex PCR; TCRdb's version includes in-frame clones alone and lacks a portion of them. The data hold roughly 56,000 clones, with roughly 82% observed a single time. This clone was recorded only once. The sequencing here drew on PBMCs, taken around atezolizumab (anti-PD-L1) treatment. The J gene is TRBJ2-4, the V gene TRBV6-6; 8 bases agree with TRBD2. This clonotype originated in a man aged 70-80 years with urothelial cancer. The CDR3 nucleotides read TGTGCCAGCAGTTACGCGGGACTAGTGGAAAACATTCAGTACTTC. It specifies CASSYAGLVENIQYF.